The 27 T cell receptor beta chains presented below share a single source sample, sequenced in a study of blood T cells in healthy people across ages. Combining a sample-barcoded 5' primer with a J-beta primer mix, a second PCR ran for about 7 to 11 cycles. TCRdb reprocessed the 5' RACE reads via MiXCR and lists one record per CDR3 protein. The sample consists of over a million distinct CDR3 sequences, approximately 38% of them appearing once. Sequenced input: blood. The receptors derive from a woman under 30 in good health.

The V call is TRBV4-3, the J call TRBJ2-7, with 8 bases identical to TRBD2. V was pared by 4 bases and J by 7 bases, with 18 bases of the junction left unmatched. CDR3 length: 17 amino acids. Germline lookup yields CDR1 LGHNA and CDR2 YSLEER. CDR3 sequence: CASSPPRGGSSYNEQYF. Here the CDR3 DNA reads TGCGCCAGCAGCCCTCCTCGGGGGGGAAGCTCCTACAATGAGCAGTACTTC.

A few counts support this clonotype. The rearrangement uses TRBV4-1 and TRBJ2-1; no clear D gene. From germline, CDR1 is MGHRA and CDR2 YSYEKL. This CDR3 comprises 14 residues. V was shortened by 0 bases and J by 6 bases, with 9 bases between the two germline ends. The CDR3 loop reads CASSQERVGNEQFF. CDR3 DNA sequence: TGCGCCAGCAGCCAAGAACGTGTAGGCAATGAGCAGTTCTTC.

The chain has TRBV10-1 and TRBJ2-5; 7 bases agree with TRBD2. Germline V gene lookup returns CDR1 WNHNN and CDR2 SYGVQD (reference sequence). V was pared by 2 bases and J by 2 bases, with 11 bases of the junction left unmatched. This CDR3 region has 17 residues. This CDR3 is CASSETDLAGLQETQYF. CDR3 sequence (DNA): TGCGCCAGCAGTGAGACCGATTTAGCGGGTCTACAAGAGACCCAGTACTTC.

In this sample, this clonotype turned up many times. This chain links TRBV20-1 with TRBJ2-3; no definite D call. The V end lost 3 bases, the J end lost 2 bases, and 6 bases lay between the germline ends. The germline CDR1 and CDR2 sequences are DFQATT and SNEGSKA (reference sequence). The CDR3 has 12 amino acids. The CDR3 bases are TGCAGTGCTAGCCCGGCCACAGATACGCAGTATTTT. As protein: CSASPATDTQYF.

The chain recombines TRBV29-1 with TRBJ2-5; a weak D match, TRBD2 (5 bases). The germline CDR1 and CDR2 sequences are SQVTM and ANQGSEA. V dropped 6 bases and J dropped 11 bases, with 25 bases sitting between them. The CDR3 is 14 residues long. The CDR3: CSVQNPREDNEQYF. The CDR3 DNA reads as TGCAGCGTGCAGAATCCCCGGGAAGACAATGAGCAGTACTTC.

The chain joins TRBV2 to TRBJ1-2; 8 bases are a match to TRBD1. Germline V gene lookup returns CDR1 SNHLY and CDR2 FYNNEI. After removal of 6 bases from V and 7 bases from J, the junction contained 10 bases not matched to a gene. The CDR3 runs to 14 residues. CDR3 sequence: CASREQGGRRGYTF. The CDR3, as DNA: TGTGCCAGCAGAGAACAGGGGGGTCGGCGTGGCTACACCTTC.

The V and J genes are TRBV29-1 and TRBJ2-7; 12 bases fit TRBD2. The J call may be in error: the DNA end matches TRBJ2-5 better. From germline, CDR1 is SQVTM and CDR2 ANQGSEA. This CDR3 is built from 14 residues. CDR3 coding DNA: TGCAGCGTTGAACTAGCGGGAGGGCTTCAGACCCAGTACTTC. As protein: CSVELAGGLQTQYF.

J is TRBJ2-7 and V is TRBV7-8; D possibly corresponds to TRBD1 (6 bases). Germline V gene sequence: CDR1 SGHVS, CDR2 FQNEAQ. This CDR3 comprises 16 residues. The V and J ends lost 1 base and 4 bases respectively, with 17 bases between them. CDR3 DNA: TGTGCCAGCAGCTTAGATTGGGGGCTCGGGATTTACGAGCAGTACTTC. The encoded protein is CASSLDWGLGIYEQYF.

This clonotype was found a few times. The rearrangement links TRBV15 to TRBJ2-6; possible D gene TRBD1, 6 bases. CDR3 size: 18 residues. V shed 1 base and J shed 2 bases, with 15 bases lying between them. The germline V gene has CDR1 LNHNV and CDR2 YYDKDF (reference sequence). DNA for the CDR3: TGTGCCACCAGCAGAGCCGGGACACTAACGCCTGGGGCCAACGTCCTGACTTTC. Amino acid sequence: CATSRAGTLTPGANVLTF.

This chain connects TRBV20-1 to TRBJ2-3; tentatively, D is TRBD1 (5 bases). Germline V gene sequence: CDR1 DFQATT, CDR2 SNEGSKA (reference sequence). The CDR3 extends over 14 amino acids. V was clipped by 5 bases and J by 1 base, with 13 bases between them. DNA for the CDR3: TGCAGTGCTGGGGCCAGGCCGGGCACAGATACGCAGTATTTT. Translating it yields CSAGARPGTDTQYF.

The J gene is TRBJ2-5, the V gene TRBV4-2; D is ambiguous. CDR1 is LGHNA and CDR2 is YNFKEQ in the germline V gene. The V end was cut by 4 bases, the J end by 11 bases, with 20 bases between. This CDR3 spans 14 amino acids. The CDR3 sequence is CASSPRRPDDEQYF. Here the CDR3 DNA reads TGTGCCAGCAGCCCCAGGCGGCCCGACGATGAGCAGTACTTC.

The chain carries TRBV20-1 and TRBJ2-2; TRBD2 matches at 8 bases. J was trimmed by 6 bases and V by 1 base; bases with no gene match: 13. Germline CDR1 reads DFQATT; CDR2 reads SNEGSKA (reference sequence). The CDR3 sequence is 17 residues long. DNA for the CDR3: TGCAGTGCTAGAGGGATAATGGGCGCGGGGGGTGCCGGGGAGCTGTTTTTT. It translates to CSARGIMGAGGAGELFF.

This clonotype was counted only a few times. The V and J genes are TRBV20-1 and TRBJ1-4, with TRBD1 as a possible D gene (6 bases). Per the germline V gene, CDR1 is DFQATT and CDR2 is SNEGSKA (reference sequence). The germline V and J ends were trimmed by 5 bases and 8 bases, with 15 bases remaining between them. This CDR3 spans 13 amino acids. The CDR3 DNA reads TGCAGTGCTTTACAGGGATCAGAGGAAAAACTGTTTTTT. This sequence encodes CSALQGSEEKLFF.

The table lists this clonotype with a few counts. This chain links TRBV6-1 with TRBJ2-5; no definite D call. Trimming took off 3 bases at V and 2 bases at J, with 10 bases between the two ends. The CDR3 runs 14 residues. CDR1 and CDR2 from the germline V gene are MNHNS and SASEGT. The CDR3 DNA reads TGTGCCAGCAGTGACCGGGTTAGGCAAGAGACCCAGTACTTC. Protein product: CASSDRVRQETQYF.

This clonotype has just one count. CDR3 coding DNA: TGTGCCAGCAGTTTTAACATTGAATCCTACGAGCAGTACTTC. Its protein is CASSFNIESYEQYF. The genes are TRBV12-3 or TRBV12-4 and TRBJ2-7, with D unresolved. The CDR3 is made up of 14 amino acids. V lost 3 bases to trimming and J lost 1 base, with 10 bases between them.

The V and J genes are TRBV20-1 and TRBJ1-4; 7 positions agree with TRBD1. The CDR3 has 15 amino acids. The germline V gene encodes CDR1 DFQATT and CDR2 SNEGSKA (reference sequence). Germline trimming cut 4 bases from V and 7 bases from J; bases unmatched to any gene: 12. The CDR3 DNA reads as TGCAGTGCTACCTCGCCCCCACAGGGGCCTGAAAAACTGTTTTTT. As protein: CSATSPPQGPEKLFF.

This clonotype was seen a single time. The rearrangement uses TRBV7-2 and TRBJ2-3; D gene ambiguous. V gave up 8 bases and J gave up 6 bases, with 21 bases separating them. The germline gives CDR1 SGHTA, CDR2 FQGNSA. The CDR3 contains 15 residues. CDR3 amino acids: CASETPGSVRDTQYF. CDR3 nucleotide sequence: TGTGCCAGCGAGACCCCGGGCTCGGTTAGGGATACGCAGTATTTT. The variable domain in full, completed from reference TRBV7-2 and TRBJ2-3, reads GAGVSQSPSNKVTEKGKDVELRCDPISGHTALYWYRQSLGQGLEFLIYFQGNSAPDKSGLPSDRFSAERTGGSVSTLTIQRTQQEDSAVYLCASETPGSVRDTQYFGPGTRLTVL.

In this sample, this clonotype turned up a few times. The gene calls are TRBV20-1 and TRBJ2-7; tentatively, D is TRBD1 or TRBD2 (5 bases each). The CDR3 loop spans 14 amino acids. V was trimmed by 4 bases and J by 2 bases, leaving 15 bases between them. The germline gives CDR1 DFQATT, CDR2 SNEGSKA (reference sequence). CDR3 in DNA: TGCAGTGCTACTACCGGGACCTCTACCTACGAGCAGTACTTC. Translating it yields CSATTGTSTYEQYF.

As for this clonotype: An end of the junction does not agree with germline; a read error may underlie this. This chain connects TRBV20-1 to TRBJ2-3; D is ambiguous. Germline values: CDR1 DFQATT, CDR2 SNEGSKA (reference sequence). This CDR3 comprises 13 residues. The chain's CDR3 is CSAELRGTDAQYF. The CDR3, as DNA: TGCAGTGCTGAACTCCGAGGCACAGATGCGCAGTATTTT.

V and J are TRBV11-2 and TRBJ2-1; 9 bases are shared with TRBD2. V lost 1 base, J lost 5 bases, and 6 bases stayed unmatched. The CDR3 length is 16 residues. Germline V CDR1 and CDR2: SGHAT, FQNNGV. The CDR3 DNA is TGTGCCAGCAGCTTAGTTGCTAGCGGGGACGACAATGAGCAGTTCTTC. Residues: CASSLVASGDDNEQFF.

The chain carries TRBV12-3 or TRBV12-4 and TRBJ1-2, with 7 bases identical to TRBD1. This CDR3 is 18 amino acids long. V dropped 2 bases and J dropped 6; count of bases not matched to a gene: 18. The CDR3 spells CASSLNFQGGAAGHGYTF. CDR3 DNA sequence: TGTGCCAGCAGTTTAAATTTTCAGGGGGGCGCGGCGGGGCATGGCTACACCTTC.

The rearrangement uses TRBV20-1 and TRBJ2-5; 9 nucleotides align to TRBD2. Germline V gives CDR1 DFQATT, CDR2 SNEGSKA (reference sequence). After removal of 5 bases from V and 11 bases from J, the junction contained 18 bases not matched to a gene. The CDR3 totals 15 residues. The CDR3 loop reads CSAHTALAGTNEQYF. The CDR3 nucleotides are TGCAGTGCTCACACAGCGCTAGCGGGGACCAATGAGCAGTACTTC.

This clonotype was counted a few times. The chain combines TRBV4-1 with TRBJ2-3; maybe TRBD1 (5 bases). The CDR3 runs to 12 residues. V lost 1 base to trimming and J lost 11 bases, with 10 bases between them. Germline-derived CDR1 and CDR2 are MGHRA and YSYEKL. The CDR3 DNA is TGCGCCAGCAGCCAAGTAACAGGAAAGCAGTATTTT. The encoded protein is CASSQVTGKQYF.

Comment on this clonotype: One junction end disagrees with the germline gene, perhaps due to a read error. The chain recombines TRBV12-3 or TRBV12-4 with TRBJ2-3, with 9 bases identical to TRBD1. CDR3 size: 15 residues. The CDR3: CTSRPQGALTDTQYF. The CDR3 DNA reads TGTACCAGCAGACCACAGGGGGCTCTAACAGATACGCAGTATTTT.

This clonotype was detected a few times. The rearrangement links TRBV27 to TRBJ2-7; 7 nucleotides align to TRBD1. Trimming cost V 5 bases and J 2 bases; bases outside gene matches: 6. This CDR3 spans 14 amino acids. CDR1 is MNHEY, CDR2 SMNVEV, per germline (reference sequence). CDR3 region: CASSRDSGPYEQYF. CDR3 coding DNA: TGTGCCAGCAGTAGGGACAGTGGCCCCTACGAGCAGTACTTC.

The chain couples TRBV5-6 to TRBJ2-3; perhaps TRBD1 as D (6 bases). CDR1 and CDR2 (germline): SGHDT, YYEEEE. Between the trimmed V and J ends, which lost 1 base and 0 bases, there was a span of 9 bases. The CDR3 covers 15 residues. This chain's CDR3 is CASSLPTGSTDTQYF. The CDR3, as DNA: TGTGCCAGCAGCTTGCCTACAGGGAGCACAGATACGCAGTATTTT.

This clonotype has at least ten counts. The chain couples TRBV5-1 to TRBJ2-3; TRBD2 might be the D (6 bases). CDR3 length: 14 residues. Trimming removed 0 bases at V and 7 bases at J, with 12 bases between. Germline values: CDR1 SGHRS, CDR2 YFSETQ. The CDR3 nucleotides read TGCGCCAGCAGCTTGGCCAGCGGGCACTATACGCAGTATTTT. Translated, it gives CASSLASGHYTQYF. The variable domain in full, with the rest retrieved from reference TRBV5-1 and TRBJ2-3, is KAGVTQTPRYLIKTRGQQVTLSCSPISGHRSVSWYQQTPGQGLQFLFEYFSETQRNKGNFPGRFSGRQFSNSRSEMNVSTLELGDSALYLCASSLASGHYTQYFGPGTRLTVL.